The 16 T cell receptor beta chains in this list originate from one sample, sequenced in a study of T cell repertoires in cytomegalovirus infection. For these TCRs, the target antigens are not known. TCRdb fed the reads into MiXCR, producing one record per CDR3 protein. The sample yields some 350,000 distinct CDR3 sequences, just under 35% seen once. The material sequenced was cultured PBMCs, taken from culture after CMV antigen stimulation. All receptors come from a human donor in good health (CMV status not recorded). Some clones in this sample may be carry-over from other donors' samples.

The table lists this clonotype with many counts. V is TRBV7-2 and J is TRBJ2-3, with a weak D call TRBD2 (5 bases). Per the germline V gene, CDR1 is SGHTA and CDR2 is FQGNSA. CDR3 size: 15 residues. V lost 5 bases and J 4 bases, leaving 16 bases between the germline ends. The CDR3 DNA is TGTGCCAGCAGCCCAGTGGCGGGTGGGGCAGATACGCAGTATTTT. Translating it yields CASSPVAGGADTQYF.

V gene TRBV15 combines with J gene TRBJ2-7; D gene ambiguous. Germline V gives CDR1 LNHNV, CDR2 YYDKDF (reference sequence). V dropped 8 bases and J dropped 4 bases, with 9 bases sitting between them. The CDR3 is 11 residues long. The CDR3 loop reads CATANRYEQYF. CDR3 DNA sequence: TGTGCCACCGCGAACCGGTACGAGCAGTACTTC. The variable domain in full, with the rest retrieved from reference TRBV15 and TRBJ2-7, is DAMVIQNPRYQVTQFGKPVTLSCSQTLNHNVMYWYQQKSSQAPKLLFHYYDKDFNNEADTPDNFQSRRPNTSFCFLDIRSPGLGDTAMYLCATANRYEQYFGPGTRLTVT.

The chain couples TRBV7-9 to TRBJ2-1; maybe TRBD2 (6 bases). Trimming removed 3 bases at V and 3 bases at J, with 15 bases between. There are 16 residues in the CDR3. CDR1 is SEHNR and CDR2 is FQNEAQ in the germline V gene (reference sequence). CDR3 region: CASSFYGRDGYNEQFF. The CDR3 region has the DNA TGTGCCAGCAGCTTTTACGGGCGGGATGGCTACAATGAGCAGTTCTTC.

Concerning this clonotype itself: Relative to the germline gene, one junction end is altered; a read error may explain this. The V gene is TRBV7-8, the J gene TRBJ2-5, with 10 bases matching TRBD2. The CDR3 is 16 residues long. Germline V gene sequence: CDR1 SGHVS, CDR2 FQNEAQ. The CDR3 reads CANSLIAGGLRQTQYF. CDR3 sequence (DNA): TGTGCCAACAGCCTAATAGCGGGAGGATTGAGACAGACCCAGTACTTC. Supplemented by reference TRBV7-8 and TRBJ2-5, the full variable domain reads GAGVSQSPRYKVAKRGQDVALRCDPISGHVSLFWYQQALGQGPEFLTYFQNEAQLDKSGLPSDRFFAERPEGSVSTLKIQRTQQEDSAVYLCANSLIAGGLRQTQYFGPGTRLLVL.

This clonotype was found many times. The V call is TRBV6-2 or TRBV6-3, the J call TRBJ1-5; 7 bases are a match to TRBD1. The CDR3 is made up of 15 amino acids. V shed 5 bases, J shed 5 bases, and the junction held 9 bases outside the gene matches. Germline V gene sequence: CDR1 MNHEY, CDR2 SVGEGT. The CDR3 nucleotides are TGTGCCAGCAGTGTCCCAGGGGGAACGGATCAGCCCCAGCATTTT. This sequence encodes CASSVPGGTDQPQHF.

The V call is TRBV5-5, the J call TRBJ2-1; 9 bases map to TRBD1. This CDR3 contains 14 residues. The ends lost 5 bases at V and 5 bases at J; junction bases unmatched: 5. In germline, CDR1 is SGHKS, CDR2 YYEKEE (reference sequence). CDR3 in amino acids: CASSWTGANNEQFF. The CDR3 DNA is TGTGCCAGCAGTTGGACAGGGGCTAACAATGAGCAGTTCTTC.

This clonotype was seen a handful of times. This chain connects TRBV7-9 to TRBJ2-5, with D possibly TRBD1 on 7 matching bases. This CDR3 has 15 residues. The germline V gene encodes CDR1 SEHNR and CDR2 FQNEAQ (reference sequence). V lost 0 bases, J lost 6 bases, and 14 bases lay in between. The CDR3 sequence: CASSLAQGGKKTQYF. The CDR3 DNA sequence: TGTGCCAGCAGCTTAGCGCAGGGGGGAAAGAAGACCCAGTACTTC.

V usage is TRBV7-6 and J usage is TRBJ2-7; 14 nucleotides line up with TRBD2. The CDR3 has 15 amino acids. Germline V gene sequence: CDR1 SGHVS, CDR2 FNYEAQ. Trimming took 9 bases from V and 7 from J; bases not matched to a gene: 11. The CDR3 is CARVGLAGAAEEQYV. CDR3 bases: TGTGCCAGAGTGGGACTAGCGGGAGCGGCGGAAGAGCAGTACGTC.

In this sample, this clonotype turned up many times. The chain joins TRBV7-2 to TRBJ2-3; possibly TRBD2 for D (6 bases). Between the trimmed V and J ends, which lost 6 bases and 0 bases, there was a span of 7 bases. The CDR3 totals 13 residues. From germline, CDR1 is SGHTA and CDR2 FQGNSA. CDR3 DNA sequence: TGTGCCAGCAGAGCGGGCAGCACAGATACGCAGTATTTT. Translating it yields CASRAGSTDTQYF.

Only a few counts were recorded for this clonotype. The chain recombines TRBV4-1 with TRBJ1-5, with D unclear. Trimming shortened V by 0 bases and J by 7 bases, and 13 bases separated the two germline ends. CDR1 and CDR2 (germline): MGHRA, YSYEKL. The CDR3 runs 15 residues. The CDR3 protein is CASSQERVFLQPQHF. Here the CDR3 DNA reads TGCGCCAGCAGCCAAGAACGCGTTTTTTTGCAGCCCCAGCATTTT.

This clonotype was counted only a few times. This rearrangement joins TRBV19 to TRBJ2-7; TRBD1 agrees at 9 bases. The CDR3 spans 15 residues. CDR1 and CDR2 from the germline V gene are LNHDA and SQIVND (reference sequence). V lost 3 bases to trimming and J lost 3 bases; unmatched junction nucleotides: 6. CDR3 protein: CASSITGTGIYEQYF. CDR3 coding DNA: TGTGCCAGTAGTATTACCGGGACAGGGATCTACGAGCAGTACTTC. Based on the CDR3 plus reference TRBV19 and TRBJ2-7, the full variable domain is DGGITQSPKYLFRKEGQNVTLSCEQNLNHDAMYWYRQDPGQGLRLIYYSQIVNDFQKGDIAEGYSVSREKKESFPLTVTSAQKNPTAFYLCASSITGTGIYEQYFGPGTRLTVT.

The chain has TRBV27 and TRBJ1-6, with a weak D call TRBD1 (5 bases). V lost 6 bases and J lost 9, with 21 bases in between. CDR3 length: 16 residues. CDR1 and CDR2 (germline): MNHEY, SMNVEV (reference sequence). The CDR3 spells CASSSRNGQRGSPLHF. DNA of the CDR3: TGTGCCAGCAGCTCTCGGAACGGGCAGAGGGGTTCACCCCTCCACTTT.

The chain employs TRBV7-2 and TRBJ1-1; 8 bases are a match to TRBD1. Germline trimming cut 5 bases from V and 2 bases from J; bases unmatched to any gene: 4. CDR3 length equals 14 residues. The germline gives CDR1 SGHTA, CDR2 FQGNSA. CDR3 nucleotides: TGTGCCAGCAGCCAGGGGGCGCAAAACACTGAAGCTTTCTTT. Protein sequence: CASSQGAQNTEAFF.

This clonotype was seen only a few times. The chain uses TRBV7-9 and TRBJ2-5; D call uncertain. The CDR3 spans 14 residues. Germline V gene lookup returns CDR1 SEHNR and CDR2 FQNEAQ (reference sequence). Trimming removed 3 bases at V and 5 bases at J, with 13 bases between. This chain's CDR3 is CASSFAMTSETQYF. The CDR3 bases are TGTGCCAGCAGCTTTGCAATGACGAGCGAGACCCAGTACTTC. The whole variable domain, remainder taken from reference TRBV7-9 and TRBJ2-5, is DTGVSQNPRHKITKRGQNVTFRCDPISEHNRLYWYRQTLGQGPEFLTYFQNEAQLEKSRLLSDRFSAERPKGSFSTLEIQRTEQGDSAMYLCASSFAMTSETQYFGPGTRLLVL.

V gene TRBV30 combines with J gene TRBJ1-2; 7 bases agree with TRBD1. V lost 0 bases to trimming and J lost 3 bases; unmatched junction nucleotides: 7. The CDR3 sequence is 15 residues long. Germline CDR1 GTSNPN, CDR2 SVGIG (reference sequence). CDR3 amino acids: CAWSVQGLGDYGYTF. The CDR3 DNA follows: TGTGCCTGGAGTGTACAGGGGCTGGGTGACTATGGCTACACCTTC.

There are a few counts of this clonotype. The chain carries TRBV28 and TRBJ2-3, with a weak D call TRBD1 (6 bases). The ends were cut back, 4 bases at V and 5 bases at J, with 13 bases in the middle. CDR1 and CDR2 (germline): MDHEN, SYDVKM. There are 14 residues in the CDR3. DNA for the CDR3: TGTGCCAGCAGTTCCAGGGGTGGCGGAGATACGCAGTATTTT. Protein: CASSSRGGGDTQYF.